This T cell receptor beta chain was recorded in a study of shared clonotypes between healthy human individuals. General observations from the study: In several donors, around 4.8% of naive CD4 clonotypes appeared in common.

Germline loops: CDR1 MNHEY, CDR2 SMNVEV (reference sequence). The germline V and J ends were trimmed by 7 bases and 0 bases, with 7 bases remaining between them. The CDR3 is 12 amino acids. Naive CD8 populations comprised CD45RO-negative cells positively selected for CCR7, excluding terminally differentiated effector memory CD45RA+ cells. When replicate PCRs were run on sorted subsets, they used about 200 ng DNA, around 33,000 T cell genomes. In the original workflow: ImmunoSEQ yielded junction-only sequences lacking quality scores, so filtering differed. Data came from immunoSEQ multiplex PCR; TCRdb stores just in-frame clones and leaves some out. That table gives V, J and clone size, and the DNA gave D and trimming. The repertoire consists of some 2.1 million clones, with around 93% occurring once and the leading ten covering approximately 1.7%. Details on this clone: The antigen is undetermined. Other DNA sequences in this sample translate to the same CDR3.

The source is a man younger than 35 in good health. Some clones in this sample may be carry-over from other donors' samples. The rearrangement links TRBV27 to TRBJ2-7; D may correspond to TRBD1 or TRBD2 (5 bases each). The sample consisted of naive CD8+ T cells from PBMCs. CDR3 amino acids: CASTGSSYEQYF. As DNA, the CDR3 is TGTGCCAGCACAGGGAGCTCCTACGAGCAGTACTTC.